This is a list of T cell receptor beta chains from one sample in a study of T cell responses to AZD1222 COVID-19 vaccine. Libraries were prepared by immunoSEQ multiplex PCR; TCRdb keeps only in-frame clonotypes and omits some of them. The sample has 150,000 to 200,000 clones, 80% to 95% seen once. The specimen was peripheral blood, collected 28 days after the second AZD1222 dose. Receptor source: an adult who received the AZD1222 COVID-19 vaccine. Both conserved end residues are part of each CDR3. Each record gives: J gene, V gene, clone size, D gene, CDR3 protein, CDR3 DNA. The D gene is left open where the match is weak. Some rows mark clone size as missing; the rest say once, few, many or name a class of expanded clone.

TRBJ2-1,TRBV7-3,.,TRBD2,CASSPGLAVYNEQFF,TGTGCCAGCAGCCCCGGACTAGCGGTATACAATGAGCAGTTCTTC
TRBJ1-5,TRBV7-2,once,.,CASSLEGTPNQPQHF,TGTGCCAGCAGCTTAGAAGGGACACCTAATCAGCCCCAGCATTTT
TRBJ2-3,TRBV27,.,TRBD2,CASSLSGISTDTQYF,TGTGCCAGCAGTTTAAGCGGGATCAGCACAGATACGCAGTATTTT
TRBJ2-1,TRBV7-3,once,.,CASSLIGGSISYNEQFF,TGTGCCAGCAGCTTAATCGGCGGTTCCATCTCCTACAATGAGCAGTTCTTC
TRBJ1-2,TRBV24-1,.,.,CATSEGGPNYGYTF,TGTGCCACCAGTGAGGGGGGCCCCAACTATGGCTACACCTTC
TRBJ1-6,TRBV5-1,.,.,CASSLEGGANSPLHF,TGCGCCAGCAGCTTGGAGGGGGGGGCGAATTCACCCCTCCACTTT
TRBJ2-1,TRBV7-2,.,TRBD2,CASSFSSGRVGNEQFF,TGTGCCAGCAGCTTTTCTAGCGGGAGGGTTGGCAATGAGCAGTTCTTC
TRBJ2-1,TRBV9,.,.,CASSRDPRGNEQFF,TGTGCCAGCAGCCGGGACCCTCGGGGGAATGAGCAGTTCTTC
TRBJ1-5,TRBV27,.,.,CASSPMPRWGGNQPQHF,TGTGCCAGCAGCCCTATGCCGCGTTGGGGAGGCAATCAGCCCCAGCATTTT
TRBJ1-2,TRBV4-1,.,.,CASSQGPRGWYGYTF,TGCGCCAGCAGCCAAGGTCCCAGGGGTTGGTATGGCTACACCTTC
TRBJ1-3,TRBV5-1,.,TRBD1,CASSLGDRDGNTIYF,TGCGCCAGCAGCTTGGGGGACAGAGATGGAAACACCATATATTTT
TRBJ2-7,TRBV7-2,.,TRBD1,CASSLVGQGAYEQYF,TGTGCCAGCAGCTTAGTCGGACAGGGGGCATACGAGCAGTACTTC
TRBJ2-3,TRBV7-2,.,.,CASSLQGGTQYF,TGTGCCAGCAGCTTACAAGGGGGTACGCAGTATTTT
TRBJ2-7,TRBV6-5,.,.,CASSWQLQAYEQYF,TGTGCCAGCAGTTGGCAACTTCAAGCCTACGAGCAGTACTTC
TRBJ1-1,TRBV5-1,.,.,CASSYTGYTEAFF,TGCGCCAGCAGCTATACAGGGTACACTGAAGCTTTCTTT
TRBJ1-2,TRBV5-3,.,.,CARSLAPATEPINYGYTF,TGTGCCAGAAGCCTTGCCCCTGCTACAGAGCCCATTAACTATGGCTACACCTTC
TRBJ2-1,TRBV4-3,.,TRBD2,CASSPTGLAGSSYNEQFF,TGCGCCAGCAGCCCGACTGGACTAGCGGGTAGCTCCTACAATGAGCAGTTCTTC
TRBJ1-2,TRBV6-5,.,.,CASSYDALSMGTGYTF,TGTGCCAGCAGTTACGATGCCTTGTCGATGGGTACTGGCTACACCTTC
TRBJ1-2,TRBV30,.,.,CAWRLMGAISYGYTF,TGTGCCTGGAGGCTAATGGGCGCCATTTCCTATGGCTACACCTTC
TRBJ1-6,TRBV14,once,.,CASSWAGSYNSPLHF,TGTGCCAGCAGTTGGGCCGGGTCCTATAATTCACCCCTCCACTTT
TRBJ2-3,TRBV11-2,.,.,CASSFTRGASTDTQYF,TGTGCCAGCAGCTTTACCCGGGGGGCATCCACAGATACGCAGTATTTT
TRBJ2-2,TRBV28,.,TRBD2,CASSLAGGQTGELFF,TGTGCCAGCAGTCTAGCGGGAGGTCAGACCGGGGAGCTGTTTTTT
TRBJ2-7,TRBV3-1/TRBV3-2,.,TRBD2,CASSHGLAGPYEQYF,TGTGCCAGCAGCCATGGACTAGCGGGGCCCTACGAGCAGTACTTC
TRBJ2-3,TRBV28,.,.,CASRRAGSTDTQYF,TGTGCCAGCAGAAGGGCAGGGAGCACAGATACGCAGTATTTT
TRBJ2-3,TRBV6-6,.,TRBD1,CASSYFFGQGTDTQYF,TGTGCCAGCAGTTACTTTTTTGGACAGGGCACAGATACGCAGTATTTT
TRBJ2-1,TRBV5-1,.,.,CASSFSASDGNEQFF,TGCGCCAGCAGCTTTAGCGCTAGCGATGGAAATGAGCAGTTCTTC
TRBJ2-5,TRBV3-1/TRBV3-2,.,.,CAPGWETQYF,TGTGCCCCGGGGTGGGAGACCCAGTACTTC
TRBJ2-3,TRBV18,.,TRBD2,CASSQRLAVTDTQYF,TGTGCCAGCTCACAAAGACTAGCGGTAACAGATACGCAGTATTTT
TRBJ1-2,TRBV6-4,.,TRBD1,CASSDTLSPGQGSGYTF,TGTGCCAGCAGTGACACTCTTAGCCCGGGACAGGGAAGTGGCTACACCTTC
TRBJ2-5,TRBV19,.,.,CASSIRSAGARETQYF,TGTGCCAGTAGTATAAGGTCGGCGGGCGCGCGAGAGACCCAGTACTTC
TRBJ2-5,TRBV5-1,.,.,CASSLARTELAGPETQYF,TGCGCCAGCAGCTTGGCGAGGACAGAACTGGCAGGGCCGGAGACCCAGTACTTC
TRBJ2-7,TRBV7-2,.,TRBD2,CASSLGGTSGSHEQYF,TGTGCCAGCAGCTTAGGCGGGACTAGCGGGAGTCACGAGCAGTACTTC
TRBJ1-1,TRBV11-2,.,.,CASSLAGVGTEAFF,TGTGCCAGCAGCTTAGCCGGGGTAGGCACTGAAGCTTTCTTT
TRBJ1-6,TRBV15,.,TRBD1,CATSSLDRGKSPLHF,TGTGCCACCAGCAGTCTAGACAGGGGGAAATCACCCCTCCACTTT
TRBJ1-1,TRBV5-3,.,TRBD1,CARSLWTGGAKTEAFF,TGTGCCAGAAGCTTGTGGACAGGGGGCGCGAAGACTGAAGCTTTCTTT
TRBJ2-2,TRBV27,.,.,CASKSLTRTGELFF,TGTGCCAGCAAGTCACTAACTCGGACCGGGGAGCTGTTTTTT
TRBJ1-6,TRBV30,.,.,CAWTDQGATDNSPLHF,TGTGCCTGGACTGACCAGGGCGCCACCGATAATTCACCCCTCCACTTT
TRBJ1-5,TRBV28,.,.,CASSLTRINQPQHF,TGTGCCAGCAGTTTAACCCGAATCAATCAGCCCCAGCATTTT
TRBJ2-1,TRBV11-3,.,.,CASSLELLALGLQFF,TGTGCCAGCAGCTTGGAGCTACTAGCTTTAGGGCTTCAGTTCTTC
TRBJ1-3,TRBV15,once,.,CATSREMESGNTIYF,TGTGCCACCAGCAGAGAGATGGAATCTGGAAACACCATATATTTT
TRBJ1-5,TRBV27,.,.,CASSLAGIGNQPQHF,TGTGCCAGCAGTTTAGCAGGGATTGGCAATCAGCCCCAGCATTTT
TRBJ2-5,TRBV13,.,TRBD2,CASSLGLAGTSGRGETQYF,TGTGCCAGCAGCTTAGGGCTGGCCGGGACTAGCGGGAGAGGGGAGACCCAGTACTTC
TRBJ1-3,TRBV10-1,.,.,CASSETRTGANGNTIYF,TGCGCCAGCAGTGAGACCCGGACGGGGGCGAATGGAAACACCATATATTTT
TRBJ1-2,TRBV6-2/TRBV6-3,.,.,CASSYDSRGNYGYTF,TGTGCCAGCAGTTACGATTCCAGGGGCAACTATGGCTACACCTTC
TRBJ1-2,TRBV30,.,.,CAWSLDRSNYGYTF,TGTGCCTGGAGTCTAGACAGGAGTAACTATGGCTACACCTTC
TRBJ2-1,TRBV6-5,.,TRBD2,CASSQTASGSIEQFF,TGTGCCAGCAGTCAAACGGCTAGCGGGAGTATTGAGCAGTTCTTC
TRBJ2-1,TRBV7-7,.,TRBD2,CASSSSRLAGVHEQFF,TGTGCTAGCAGCTCATCAAGACTAGCGGGAGTTCATGAGCAGTTCTTC
TRBJ2-7,TRBV20-1,once,TRBD2,CSAGDYPERYF,TGCAGTGCTGGGGACTACCCCGAAAGGTACTTC
TRBJ2-7,TRBV4-1,.,TRBD2,CASSLLARYSSYEQYF,TGCGCCAGCAGCCTACTAGCGCGGTATAGCTCCTACGAGCAGTACTTC
TRBJ2-7,TRBV7-2,.,TRBD2,CASSLSETSASSYEQYF,TGTGCCAGCAGCTTATCAGAGACTAGCGCCAGCTCCTACGAGCAGTACTTC